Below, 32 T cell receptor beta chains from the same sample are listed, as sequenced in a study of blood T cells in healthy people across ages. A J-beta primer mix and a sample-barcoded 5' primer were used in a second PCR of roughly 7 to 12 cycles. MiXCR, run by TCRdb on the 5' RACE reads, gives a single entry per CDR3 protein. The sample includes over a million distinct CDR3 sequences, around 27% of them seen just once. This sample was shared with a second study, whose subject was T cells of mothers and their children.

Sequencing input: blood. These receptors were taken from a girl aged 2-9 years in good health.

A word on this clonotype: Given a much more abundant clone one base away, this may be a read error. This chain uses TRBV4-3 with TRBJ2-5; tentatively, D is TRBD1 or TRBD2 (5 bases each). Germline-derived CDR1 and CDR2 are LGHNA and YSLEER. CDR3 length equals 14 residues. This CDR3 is CASSQGEGRYEQLF. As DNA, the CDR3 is TGCGCCAGCAGCCAAGGCGAGGGGCGATATGAGCAGCTCTTC.

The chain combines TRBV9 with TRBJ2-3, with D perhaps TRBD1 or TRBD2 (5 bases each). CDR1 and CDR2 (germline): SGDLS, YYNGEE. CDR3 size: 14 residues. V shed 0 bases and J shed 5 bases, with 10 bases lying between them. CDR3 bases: TGTGCCAGCAGCGTAGGGGGGTCGGAAGATACGCAGTATTTT. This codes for CASSVGGSEDTQYF.

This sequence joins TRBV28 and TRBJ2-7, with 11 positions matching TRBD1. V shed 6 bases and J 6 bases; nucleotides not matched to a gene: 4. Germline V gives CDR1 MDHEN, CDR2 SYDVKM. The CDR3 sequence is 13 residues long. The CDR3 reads CASRSGTGGEQYF. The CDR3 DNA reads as TGTGCCAGCAGGTCCGGGACAGGGGGCGAGCAGTACTTC. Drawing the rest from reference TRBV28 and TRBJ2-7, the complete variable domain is DVKVTQSSRYLVKRTGEKVFLECVQDMDHENMFWYRQDPGLGLRLIYFSYDVKMKEKGDIPEGYSVSREKKERFSLILESASTNQTSMYLCASRSGTGGEQYFGPGTRLTVT.

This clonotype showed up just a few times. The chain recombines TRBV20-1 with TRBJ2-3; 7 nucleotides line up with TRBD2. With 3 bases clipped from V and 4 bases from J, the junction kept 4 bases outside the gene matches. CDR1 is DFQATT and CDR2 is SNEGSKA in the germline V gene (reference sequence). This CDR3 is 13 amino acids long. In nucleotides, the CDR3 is TGCAGTGCTAGTTGGGGGGGTCCAGATACGCAGTATTTT. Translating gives CSASWGGPDTQYF.

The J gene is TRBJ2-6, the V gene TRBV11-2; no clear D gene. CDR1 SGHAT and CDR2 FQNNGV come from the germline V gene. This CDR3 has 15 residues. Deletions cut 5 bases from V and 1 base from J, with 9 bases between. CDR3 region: CASSRRISGANVLTF. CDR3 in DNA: TGTGCCAGCAGCAGACGGATTTCTGGGGCCAACGTCCTGACTTTC.

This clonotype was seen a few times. This chain's CDR3 is CASSQGDTYEQYF. The CDR3 nucleotides are TGTGCCAGCTCACAGGGTGATACCTACGAGCAGTACTTC. This chain uses TRBV5-6 with TRBJ2-5; a possible D gene is TRBD1 (6 bases). The J call is in doubt because the DNA end fits TRBJ2-7 better. This CDR3 contains 13 residues. Germline V gives CDR1 SGHDT, CDR2 YYEEEE.

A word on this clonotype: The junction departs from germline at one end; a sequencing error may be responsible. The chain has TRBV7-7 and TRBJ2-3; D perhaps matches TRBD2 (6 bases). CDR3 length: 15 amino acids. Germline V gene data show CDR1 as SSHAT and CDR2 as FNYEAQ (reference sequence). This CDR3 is CASSLGELATDTQYF. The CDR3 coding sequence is TGTGCTAGCAGCTTAGGTGAACTAGCCACAGATACGCAGTATTTT.

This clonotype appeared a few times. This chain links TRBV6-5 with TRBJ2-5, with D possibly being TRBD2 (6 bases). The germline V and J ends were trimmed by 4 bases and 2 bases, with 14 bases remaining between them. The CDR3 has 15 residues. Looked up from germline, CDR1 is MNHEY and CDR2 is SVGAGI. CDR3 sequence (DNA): TGTGCCAGCAGTTTAAGACCGGGGGTACAAGAGACCCAGTACTTC. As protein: CASSLRPGVQETQYF.

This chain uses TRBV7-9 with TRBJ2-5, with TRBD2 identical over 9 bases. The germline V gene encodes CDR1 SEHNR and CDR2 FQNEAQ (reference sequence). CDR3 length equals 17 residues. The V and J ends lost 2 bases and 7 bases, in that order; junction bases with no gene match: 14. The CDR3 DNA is TGTGCCAGCAGCTTAAACCCGGCGGGAGGGCCTATCGGGACCCAGTACTTC. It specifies CASSLNPAGGPIGTQYF.

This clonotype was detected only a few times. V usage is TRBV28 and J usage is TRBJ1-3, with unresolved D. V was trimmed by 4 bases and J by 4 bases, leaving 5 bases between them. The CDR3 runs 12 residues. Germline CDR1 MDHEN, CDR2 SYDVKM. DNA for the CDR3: TGTGCCAGCAGTTCGGAAGGAAACACCATATATTTT. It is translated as CASSSEGNTIYF.

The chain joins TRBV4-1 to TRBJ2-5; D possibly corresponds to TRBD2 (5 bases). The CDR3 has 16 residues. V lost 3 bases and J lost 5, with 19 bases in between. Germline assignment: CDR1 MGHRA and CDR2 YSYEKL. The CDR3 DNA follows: TGCGCCAGCAGCCAGCCGGGGTCGAGTCGCGGGGAGACCCAGTACTTC. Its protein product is CASSQPGSSRGETQYF.

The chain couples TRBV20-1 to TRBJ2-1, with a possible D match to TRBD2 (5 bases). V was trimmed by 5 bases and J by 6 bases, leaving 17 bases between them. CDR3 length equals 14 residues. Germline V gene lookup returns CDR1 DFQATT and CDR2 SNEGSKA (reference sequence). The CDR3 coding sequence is TGCAGTGCTCCCACCCTTAGCGATCGCAATGAGCAGTTCTTC. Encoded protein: CSAPTLSDRNEQFF.

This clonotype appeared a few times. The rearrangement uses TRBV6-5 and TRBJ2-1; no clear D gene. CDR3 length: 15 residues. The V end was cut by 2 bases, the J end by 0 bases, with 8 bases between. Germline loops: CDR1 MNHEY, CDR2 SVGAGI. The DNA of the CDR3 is TGTGCCAGCAGTTACGACAAGGCCTCCTACAATGAGCAGTTCTTC. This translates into CASSYDKASYNEQFF.

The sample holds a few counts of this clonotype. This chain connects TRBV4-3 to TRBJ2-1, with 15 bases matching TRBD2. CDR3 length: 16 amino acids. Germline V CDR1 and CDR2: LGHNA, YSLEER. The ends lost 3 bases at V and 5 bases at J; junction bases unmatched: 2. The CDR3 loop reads CASSQGLAGGHNEQFF. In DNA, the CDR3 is TGCGCCAGCAGCCAGGGACTAGCGGGGGGCCACAATGAGCAGTTCTTC.

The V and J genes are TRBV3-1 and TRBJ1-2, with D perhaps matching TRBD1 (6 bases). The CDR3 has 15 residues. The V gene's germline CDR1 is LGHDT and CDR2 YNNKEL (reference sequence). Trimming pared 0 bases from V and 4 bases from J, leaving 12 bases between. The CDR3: CASSQDPGESYGYTF. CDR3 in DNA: TGTGCCAGCAGCCAAGATCCAGGGGAGTCCTATGGCTACACCTTC.

CDR3 in amino acids: CASSYWTGGNTEAFF. Here the CDR3 DNA reads TGTGCCAGCAGTTACTGGACAGGGGGGAACACTGAAGCTTTCTTT. This chain uses TRBV6-5 with TRBJ1-1, with 10 positions matching TRBD1. The CDR3 has 15 amino acids. V shed 1 base, J shed 1 base, and the junction held 0 bases outside the gene matches. CDR1 is MNHEY, CDR2 SVGAGI, per germline.

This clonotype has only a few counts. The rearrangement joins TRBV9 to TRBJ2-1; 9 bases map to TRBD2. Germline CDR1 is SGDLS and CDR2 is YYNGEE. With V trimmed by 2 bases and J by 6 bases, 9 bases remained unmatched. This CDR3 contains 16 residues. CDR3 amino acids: CASSVGLAPSANEQFF. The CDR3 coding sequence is TGTGCCAGCAGCGTGGGACTAGCACCATCTGCCAATGAGCAGTTCTTC.

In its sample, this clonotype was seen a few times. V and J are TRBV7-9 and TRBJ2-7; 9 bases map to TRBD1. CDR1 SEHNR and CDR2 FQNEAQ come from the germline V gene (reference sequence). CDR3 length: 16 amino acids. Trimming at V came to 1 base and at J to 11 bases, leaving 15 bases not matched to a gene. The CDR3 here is CASSLGSLTLQGAKYF. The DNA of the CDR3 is TGTGCCAGCAGCTTAGGGTCCTTGACCTTACAGGGGGCAAAGTACTTC.

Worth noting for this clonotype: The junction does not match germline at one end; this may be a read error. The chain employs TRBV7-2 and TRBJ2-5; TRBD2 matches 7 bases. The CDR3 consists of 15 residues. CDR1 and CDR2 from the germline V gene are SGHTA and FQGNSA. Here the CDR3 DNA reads TGTGCCAGCAGCTTTAATTCGGGACTACAAGAGACCCTGTACTTC. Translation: CASSFNSGLQETLYF.

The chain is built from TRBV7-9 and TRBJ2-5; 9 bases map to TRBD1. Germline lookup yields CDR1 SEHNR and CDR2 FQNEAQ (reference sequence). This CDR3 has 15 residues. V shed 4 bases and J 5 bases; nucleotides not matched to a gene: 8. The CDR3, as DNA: TGTGCCAGCAGCTACGACAGGGGGTTAAGGGAGACCCAGTACTTC. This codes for CASSYDRGLRETQYF.

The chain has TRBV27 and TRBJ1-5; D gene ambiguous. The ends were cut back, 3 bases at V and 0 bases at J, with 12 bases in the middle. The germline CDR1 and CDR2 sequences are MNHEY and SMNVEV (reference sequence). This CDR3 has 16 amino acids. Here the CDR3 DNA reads TGTGCCAGCAGTTTTCTTTACGATTATAGCAATCAGCCCCAGCATTTT. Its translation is CASSFLYDYSNQPQHF.

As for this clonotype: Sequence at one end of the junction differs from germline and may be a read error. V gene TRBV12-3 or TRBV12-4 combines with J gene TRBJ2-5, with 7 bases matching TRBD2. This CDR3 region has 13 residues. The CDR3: CASSPSMTSYKFF. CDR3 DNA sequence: TGTGCCAGCAGTCCGAGTATGACTAGCTACAAGTTCTTC.

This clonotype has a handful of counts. The CDR3 sequence: CSVEGVAADHEQYF. The CDR3 bases are TGCAGCGTTGAAGGGGTAGCGGCAGATCACGAGCAGTACTTC. V is TRBV29-1 and J is TRBJ2-7, with TRBD2 as a possible D gene (6 bases). The CDR3 runs 14 residues. V lost 1 base, J lost 5 bases, and 15 bases lay in between. Germline loops: CDR1 SQVTM, CDR2 ANQGSEA.

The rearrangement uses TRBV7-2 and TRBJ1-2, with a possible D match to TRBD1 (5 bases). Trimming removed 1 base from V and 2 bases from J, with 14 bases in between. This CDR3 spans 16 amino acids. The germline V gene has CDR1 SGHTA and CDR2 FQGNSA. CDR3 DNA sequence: TGTGCCAGCAGCTTAGATAGTCTCCGGGGGAACTATGGCTACACCTTC. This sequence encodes CASSLDSLRGNYGYTF. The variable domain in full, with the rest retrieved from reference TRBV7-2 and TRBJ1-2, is GAGVSQSPSNKVTEKGKDVELRCDPISGHTALYWYRQSLGQGLEFLIYFQGNSAPDKSGLPSDRFSAERTGGSVSTLTIQRTQQEDSAVYLCASSLDSLRGNYGYTFGSGTRLTVV.

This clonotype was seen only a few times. The CDR3 protein is CATSGAGSYNEQFF. CDR3 DNA sequence: TGTGCCACCAGTGGAGCGGGATCCTACAATGAGCAGTTCTTC. The rearrangement joins TRBV24-1 to TRBJ2-1, with 7 bases lining up with TRBD2. Germline V lookup: CDR1 KGHDR, CDR2 SFDVKD. V was clipped by 5 bases and J by 1 base; unmatched bases: 1. CDR3 length equals 14 residues.

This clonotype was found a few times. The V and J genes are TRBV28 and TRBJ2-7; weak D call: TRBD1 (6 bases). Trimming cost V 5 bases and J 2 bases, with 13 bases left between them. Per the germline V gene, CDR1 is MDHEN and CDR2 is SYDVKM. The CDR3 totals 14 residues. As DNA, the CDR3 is TGTGCCAGCAGTAACCGGGACATTCCCTACGAGCAGTACTTC. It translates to CASSNRDIPYEQYF.

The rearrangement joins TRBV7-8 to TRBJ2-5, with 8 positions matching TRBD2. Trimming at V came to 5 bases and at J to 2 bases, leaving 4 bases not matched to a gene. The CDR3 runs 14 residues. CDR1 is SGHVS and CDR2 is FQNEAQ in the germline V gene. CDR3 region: CASSKTSGQETQYF. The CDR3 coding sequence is TGTGCCAGCAGCAAAACTAGCGGACAAGAGACCCAGTACTTC.

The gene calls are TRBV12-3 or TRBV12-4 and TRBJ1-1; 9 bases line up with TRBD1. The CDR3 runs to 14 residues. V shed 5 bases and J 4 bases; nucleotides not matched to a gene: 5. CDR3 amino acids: CASSPWTGATEAFF. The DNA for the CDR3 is TGTGCCAGCAGTCCTTGGACAGGGGCCACTGAAGCTTTCTTT.

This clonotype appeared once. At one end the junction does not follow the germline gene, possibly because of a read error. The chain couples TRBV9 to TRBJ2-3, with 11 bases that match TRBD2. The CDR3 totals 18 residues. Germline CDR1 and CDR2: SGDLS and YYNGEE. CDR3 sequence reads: CASSPQVAGGRGTDTQYF. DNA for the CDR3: TGTGCCAGCAGCCCTCAGGTAGCGGGGGGGCGAGGCACAGATACGCAGTACTTT.

The CDR3 here is CASSQGGTVEAFF. DNA of the CDR3: TGTGCCAGCAGCCAAGGAGGTACCGTTGAAGCTTTCTTT. This sequence joins TRBV3-1 and TRBJ1-1; D is ambiguous. Germline loops: CDR1 LGHDT, CDR2 YNNKEL (reference sequence). Deletions cut 1 base from V and 7 bases from J, with 10 bases between. This CDR3 has 13 amino acids.

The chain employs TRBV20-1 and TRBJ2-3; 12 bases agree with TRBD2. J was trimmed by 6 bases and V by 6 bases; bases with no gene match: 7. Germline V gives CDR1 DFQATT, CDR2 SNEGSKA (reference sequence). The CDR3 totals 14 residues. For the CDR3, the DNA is TGCAGTGCACGACTAGCGGGAGTTAGGGATACGCAGTATTTT. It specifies CSARLAGVRDTQYF.

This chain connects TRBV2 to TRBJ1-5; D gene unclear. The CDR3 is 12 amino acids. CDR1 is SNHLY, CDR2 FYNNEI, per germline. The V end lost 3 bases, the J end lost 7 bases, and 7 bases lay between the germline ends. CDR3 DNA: TGTGCCAGCAGTGATAGTCTACAGCCCCAGCATTTT. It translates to CASSDSLQPQHF.